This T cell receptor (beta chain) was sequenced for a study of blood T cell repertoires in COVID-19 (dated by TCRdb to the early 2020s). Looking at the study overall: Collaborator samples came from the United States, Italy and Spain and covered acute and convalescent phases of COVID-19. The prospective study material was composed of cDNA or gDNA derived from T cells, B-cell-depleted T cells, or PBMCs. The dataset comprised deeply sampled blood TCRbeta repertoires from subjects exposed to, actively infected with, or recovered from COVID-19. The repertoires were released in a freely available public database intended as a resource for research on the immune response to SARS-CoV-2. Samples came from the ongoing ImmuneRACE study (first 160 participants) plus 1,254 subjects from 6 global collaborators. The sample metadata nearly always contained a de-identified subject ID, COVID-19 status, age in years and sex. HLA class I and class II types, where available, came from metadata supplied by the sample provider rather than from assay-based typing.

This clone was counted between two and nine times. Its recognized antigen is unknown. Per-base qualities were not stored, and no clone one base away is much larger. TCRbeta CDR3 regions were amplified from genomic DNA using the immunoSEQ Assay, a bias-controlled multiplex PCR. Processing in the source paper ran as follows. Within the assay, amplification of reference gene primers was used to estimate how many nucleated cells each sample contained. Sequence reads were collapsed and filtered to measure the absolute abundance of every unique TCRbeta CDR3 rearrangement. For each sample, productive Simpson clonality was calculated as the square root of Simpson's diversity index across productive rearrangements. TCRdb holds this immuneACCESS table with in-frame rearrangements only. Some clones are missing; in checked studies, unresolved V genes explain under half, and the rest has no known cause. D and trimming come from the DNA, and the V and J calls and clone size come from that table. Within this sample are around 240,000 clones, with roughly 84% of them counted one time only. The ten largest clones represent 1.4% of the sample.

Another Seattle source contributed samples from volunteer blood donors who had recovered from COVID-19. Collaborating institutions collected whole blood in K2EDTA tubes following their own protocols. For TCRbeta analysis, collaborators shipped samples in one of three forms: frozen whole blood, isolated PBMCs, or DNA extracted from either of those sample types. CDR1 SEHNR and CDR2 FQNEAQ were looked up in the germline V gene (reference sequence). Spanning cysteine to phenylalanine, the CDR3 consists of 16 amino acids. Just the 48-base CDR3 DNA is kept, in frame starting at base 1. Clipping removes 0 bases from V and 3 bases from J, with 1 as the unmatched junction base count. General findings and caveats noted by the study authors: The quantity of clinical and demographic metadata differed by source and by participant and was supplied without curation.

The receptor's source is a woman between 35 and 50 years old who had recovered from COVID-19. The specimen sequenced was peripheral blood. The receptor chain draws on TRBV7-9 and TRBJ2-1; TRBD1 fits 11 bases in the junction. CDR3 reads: CASSLAGTGGYNEQFF. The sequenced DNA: TGTGCCAGCAGCTTAGCAGGGACAGGGGGCTACAATGAGCAGTTCTTC.